This T cell receptor beta chain was observed in a study of CD8 T cells in ankylosing spondylitis. Overall study results and limits: Clones linked with disease were CD8+ and fairly uncommon in the peripheral blood. Significant enrichment of disease-linked clones was reported in matched ankylosing spondylitis synovial fluid. Reactive arthritis synovial fluid and blood were previously reported to contain some motif variants.

Notes on this clonotype: Its antigen is still unknown.

Generation of TCR beta libraries employed quantitative 5'-RACE incorporating molecular barcodes. TCRdb analysed the 5' RACE reads with MiXCR anew, one entry per CDR3 protein. The sample contains 250,000 to 400,000 distinct CDR3 sequences, around a tenth of which appear only once. Germline V gives CDR1 WNHNN, CDR2 SYGVQD (reference sequence). The CDR3 spans 16 residues. V was shortened by 4 bases and J by 0 bases, with 13 bases between the two germline ends. V usage is TRBV10-1 and J usage is TRBJ2-1; the D is unclear. This clonotype was sampled from a female donor with ankylosing spondylitis or in good health (not recorded which). The material sequenced was blood, either unsorted or a sorted T cell fraction (not recorded which). CDR3 nucleotide sequence: TGCGCCAGCAGTGGGCTAAAGGTCAGCTCCTACAATGAGCAGTTCTTC. This translates into CASSGLKVSSYNEQFF.